The clone carrying this T cell receptor beta chain was seen a handful of times. Quantitative 5'-RACE with molecular barcodes produced the TCR beta libraries. From the 5' RACE reads, TCRdb called clonotypes with MiXCR, one entry per CDR3 protein. The sample includes roughly 120,000 distinct CDR3 sequences, roughly an eighth of them seen just once. The sample belongs to a study of CD8 T cells in ankylosing spondylitis. This receptor was taken from a female donor with ankylosing spondylitis or in good health (not recorded which). Sequencing input: blood, either unsorted or a sorted T cell fraction (not recorded which).

The CDR3 region has the DNA TGTGCCAGCCCTCAGGGTTCCATGAACACTGAAGCTTTCTTT. The encoded protein is CASPQGSMNTEAFF. The V and J genes are TRBV7-2 and TRBJ1-1, with D possibly being TRBD1 (5 bases). V dropped 8 bases and J dropped 0 bases, with 13 bases sitting between them. The CDR3 extends over 14 amino acids. Germline CDR1 and CDR2: SGHTA and FQGNSA.